This TCR beta chain was recovered during a study of Ad26.COV2.S vaccination and SARS-CoV-2 variants (dated by TCRdb to the early 2020s). Describing the broader study: Donors in the vaccine arm were drawn from COV1001, a phase I-IIa trial of Ad26.COV2.S in healthy adults that was multicentre, randomized, double-blind and placebo-controlled. A total of 32 samples were included in the TCR-sequenced set, comprising roughly 19 Ad26.COV2.S vaccine recipients, 5 placebo recipients and 8 SARS-CoV-2 convalescent individuals. Participants in the trial were split at random into five groups of five each, receiving low-dose or high-dose Ad26.COV2.S once or twice, or else placebo on both occasions. Ad26.COV2.S was administered intramuscularly at a dose of 5x10^10 or 1x10^11 viral particles, either as one shot or as two shots given 56 days apart. Sequencing of the TCRbeta repertoire served to evaluate the specificity and breadth of SARS-CoV-2-reactive T cell receptors following Ad26.COV2.S vaccination. Investigators remained blinded to trial group allocation during experiments and outcome assessment. General study outcomes and caveats: Comparing responses between vaccine doses or regimens was not something the study was powered to do. Higher spike-specific TCR breadth was observed in Ad26.COV2.S recipients than in placebo recipients (P = 0.0014). After vaccination, substantial breadth of spike-specific CD8+ and CD4+ T cell responses was reported. The authors noted that the TCR breadth and depth analyses may have underestimated total T cell responses. Comparable non-spike TCR breadth was observed between vaccine and placebo recipients, consistent with only spike being contained in the vaccine.

The CDR3 starts with the cysteine, ends with the phenylalanine, and has 18 residues. Of all the DNA, just the CDR3 is kept, 54 bases in frame from base 1. The germline V gene yields WSHSY for CDR1 and SAAADI for CDR2. V is cut by 2 bases and J by 0 bases, and the space between the germline ends is 20 bases. On this clone itself: Its cognate antigen has yet to be identified. The record has no base qualities; no much larger clone is one base away.

The immunoSEQ Assay was used to sequence TCRbeta CDR3 regions. After extraction, genomic DNA underwent amplification by bias-controlled multiplex PCR, followed by high-throughput sequencing. Processing in the source paper ran as follows. To quantify the absolute abundance of each unique TCRbeta CDR3 region, sequences were collapsed and filtered. Usable DNA was measured by amplifying reference genes present in all nucleated cells, and TCRbeta template counts were normalized to that usable DNA to estimate T cell fraction. Repertoire TCRs were annotated as SARS-CoV-2-specific by exact matching of V gene, CDR3 amino acid sequence and J gene to a known reactive TCR set. The reference SARS-CoV-2 TCR set was derived from MIRA and filtered for enrichment in COVID-19-positive ImmuneCODE repertoires, a step that removed public or cross-reactive TCRs. Using the MIRA antigens, annotated TCRs were further analysed by specific ORF or by position within an ORF. Depth was the summed frequency of annotated unique rearrangements, while breadth was defined as annotated unique rearrangements over total unique productive rearrangements. Group comparisons of TCR breadth used two-sided Wilcoxon rank-sum tests. The source is immuneACCESS, and TCRdb retained only in-frame sequences with V and J called. Part of the clones is not carried over; for the studies checked, unresolved V genes explain less than half of this, and the remainder is unexplained. That table is the source of V, J and clone size, and D and trimming were worked out from the DNA. Within this sample are about 320,000 clones, with just over 85% of them counted one time only. The ten biggest clones cover 1.5% to 2.5% of the sample.

This specimen's treatment or condition label, interpreted: about 20 received Ad26.COV2.S at low or high dose, single or two shots; 5 received placebo; per-sample allocation not given. For vaccine and placebo recipients, the sequenced repertoires came from samples collected on day 63 after the first injection. Cohort 1b enrolled 25 adults aged 18-55 years at a single site in Boston, USA, between 29 July and 7 August 2020. Ad26.COV2.S was a replication-incompetent adenovirus type 26 vector expressing a prefusion-stabilized SARS-CoV-2 spike protein from the original Wuhan strain. The origin of this receptor is a person between 18 and 65 years old who received the Ad26.COV2.S COVID-19 vaccine or a placebo. The sequenced sample was peripheral blood, obtained in a trial of Ad26.COV2.S vaccine versus placebo. The chain is assembled from TRBV10-2 and TRBJ2-7, with TRBD1 as a weak D call on 7 bases. The CDR3 protein is CASSEADLQGRSSYEQYF. The DNA sequence is TGCGCCAGCAGTGAGGCCGACTTACAGGGGAGGAGCTCCTACGAGCAGTACTTC.